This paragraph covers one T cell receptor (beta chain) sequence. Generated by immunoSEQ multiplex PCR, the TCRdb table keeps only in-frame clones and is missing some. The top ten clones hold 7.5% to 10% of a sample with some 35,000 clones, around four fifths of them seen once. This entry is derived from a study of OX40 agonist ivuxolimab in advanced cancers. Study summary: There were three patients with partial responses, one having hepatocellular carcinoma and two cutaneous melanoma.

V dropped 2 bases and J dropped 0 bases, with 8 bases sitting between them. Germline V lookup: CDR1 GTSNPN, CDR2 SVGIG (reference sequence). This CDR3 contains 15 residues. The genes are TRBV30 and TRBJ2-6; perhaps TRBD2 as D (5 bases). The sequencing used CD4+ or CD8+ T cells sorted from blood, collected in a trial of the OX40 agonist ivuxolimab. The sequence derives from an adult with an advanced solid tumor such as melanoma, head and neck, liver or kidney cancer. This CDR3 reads CAWSRGSSGANVLTF. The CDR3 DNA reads TGTGCCTGGAGTAGAGGGAGCTCTGGGGCCAACGTCCTGACTTTC.